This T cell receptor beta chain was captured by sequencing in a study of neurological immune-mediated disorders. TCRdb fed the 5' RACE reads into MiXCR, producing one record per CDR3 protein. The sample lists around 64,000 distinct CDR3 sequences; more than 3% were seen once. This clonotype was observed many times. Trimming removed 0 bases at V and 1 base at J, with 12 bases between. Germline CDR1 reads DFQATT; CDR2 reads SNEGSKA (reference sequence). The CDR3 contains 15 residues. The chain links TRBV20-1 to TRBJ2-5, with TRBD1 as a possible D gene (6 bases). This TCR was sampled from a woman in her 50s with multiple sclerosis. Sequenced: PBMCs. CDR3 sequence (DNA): TGCAGTGCTAGAGATTTCATGGACAGCCAAGAGACCCAGTACTTC. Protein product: CSARDFMDSQETQYF.